Sequencing of this TCR beta chain was carried out in a study of T cells in Graves' hyperthyroidism and ophthalmopathy. Amplification targeted TCR beta CDR3 regions from RNA transcripts. First-round RT-PCR targeting the TCR CDR3 was performed with the HTBI primer set. TCRdb redid the calling of the multiplex PCR reads with MiXCR, one entry per CDR3 protein. This table holds a few hundred thousand distinct CDR3 sequences, around 15% found once. The V end was cut by 2 bases, the J end by 8 bases, with 11 bases between. CDR1 is SQVTM and CDR2 is ANQGSEA in the germline V gene. The CDR3 has 12 residues. On this clonotype itself: Its antigen remains unidentified.

Regarding the study as a whole: Separation of ophthalmopathy from stable hyperthyroidism was achieved by a 13 V-J model.

Sample: blood. The TCR was taken from a woman between 50 and 59 years old with Graves' hyperthyroidism that later progressed to Graves' ophthalmopathy. The rearrangement uses TRBV29-1 and TRBJ2-3, with D maybe TRBD2 (5 bases). The CDR3 DNA reads TGCAGCGTTGAACTTATCGGAGGTACGCAGTATTTT. Its translation is CSVELIGGTQYF.